This TCR beta chain is from a study of CD8+CD57+ T cells in acquired aplastic anemia. Study information: Sorted CD4+ and CD8+ cells yielded DNA averaging about 2.9 ug. Where healthy donors were concerned, CD4+ cells averaged approximately 9.8 million reads. Points from the study as a whole: Controls did not differ significantly from patients in CD8+ Simpson's diversity. Both patients and controls carried the same twenty-nine CD8+ CDR3 sequences.

For this clonotype: Its target is not known.

Genomic DNA constituted the template upon which TCR beta VDJ and CDR3 profiling was performed. TCRdb redid the calling of the reads with MiXCR, one entry per CDR3 protein. Of about 220,000 distinct CDR3 sequences listed, 34% are singletons. V lost 2 bases to trimming and J lost 5 bases, with 12 bases between them. CDR1 and CDR2 from the germline V gene are SNHLY and FYNNEI. The CDR3 is made up of 14 amino acids. The chain carries TRBV2 and TRBJ2-5; unclear D gene. The receptor was isolated from a human donor in good health, serving as a control. Material for sequencing was sorted CD4+, CD8+, or CD8+CD57+ T cells (not recorded which) from PBMCs. Written as DNA, the CDR3 is TGTGCCAGCAGTGAATGGTTGCCCGGGGAGACCCAGTACTTC. It yields the protein CASSEWLPGETQYF. The entire variable domain, with the rest obtained from reference TRBV2 and TRBJ2-5, is as follows: EPEVTQTPSHQVTQMGQEVILRCVPISNHLYFYWYRQILGQKVEFLVSFYNNEISEKSEIFDDQFSVERPDGSNFTLKIRSTKLEDSAMYFCASSEWLPGETQYFGPGTRLLVL.